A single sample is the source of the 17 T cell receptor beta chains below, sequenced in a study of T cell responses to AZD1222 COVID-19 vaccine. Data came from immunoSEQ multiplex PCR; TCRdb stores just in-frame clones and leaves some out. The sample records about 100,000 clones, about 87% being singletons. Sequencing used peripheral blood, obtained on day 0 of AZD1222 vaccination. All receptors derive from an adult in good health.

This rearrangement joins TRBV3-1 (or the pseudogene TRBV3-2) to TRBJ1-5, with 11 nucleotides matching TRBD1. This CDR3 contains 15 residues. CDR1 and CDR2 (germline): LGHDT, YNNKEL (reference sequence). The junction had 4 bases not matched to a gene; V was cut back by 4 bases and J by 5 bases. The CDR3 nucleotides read TGTGCCAGCAGCCCGGGGACAGGGGGTTATCAGCCCCAGCATTTT. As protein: CASSPGTGGYQPQHF.

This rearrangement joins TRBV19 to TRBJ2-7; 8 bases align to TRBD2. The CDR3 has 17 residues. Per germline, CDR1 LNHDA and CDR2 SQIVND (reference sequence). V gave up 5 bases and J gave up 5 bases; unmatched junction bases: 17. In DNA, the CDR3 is TGTGCCAGTAGTTTCACAAAACCGGGACCGCGGGAGGACGAGCAGTACTTC. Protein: CASSFTKPGPREDEQYF.

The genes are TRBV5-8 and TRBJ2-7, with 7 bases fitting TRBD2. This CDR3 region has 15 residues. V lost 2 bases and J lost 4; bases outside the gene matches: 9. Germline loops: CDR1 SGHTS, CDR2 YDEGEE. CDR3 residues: CASSLIHAGAYEQYF. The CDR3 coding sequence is TGTGCCAGCAGCTTAATTCATGCGGGAGCGTACGAGCAGTACTTC.

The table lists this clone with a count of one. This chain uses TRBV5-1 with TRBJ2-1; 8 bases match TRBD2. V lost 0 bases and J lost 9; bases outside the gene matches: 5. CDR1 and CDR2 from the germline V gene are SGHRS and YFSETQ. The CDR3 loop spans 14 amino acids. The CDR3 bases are TGCGCCAGCAGCTTGGCGGGAGGGCCTGGTGAGCAGTTCTTC. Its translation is CASSLAGGPGEQFF. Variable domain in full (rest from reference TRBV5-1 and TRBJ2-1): KAGVTQTPRYLIKTRGQQVTLSCSPISGHRSVSWYQQTPGQGLQFLFEYFSETQRNKGNFPGRFSGRQFSNSRSEMNVSTLELGDSALYLCASSLAGGPGEQFFGPGTRLTVL.

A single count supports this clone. The CDR3 spells CASSYGLDSGYTF. The CDR3 region has the DNA TGTGCCAGCAGTTACGGGTTAGACAGTGGCTACACCTTC. The chain uses TRBV6-6 and TRBJ1-2; maybe TRBD1 (5 bases). Germline values: CDR1 MNHNY, CDR2 SVGAGI (reference sequence). V was pared by 2 bases and J by 7 bases, with 11 bases between. This CDR3 region has 13 residues.

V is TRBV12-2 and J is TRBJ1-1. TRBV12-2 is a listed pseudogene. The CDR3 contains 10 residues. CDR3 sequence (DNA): TGTGCAAGTCGCTTAGCGGGGGTATTCTTT. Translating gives CASRLAGVFF.

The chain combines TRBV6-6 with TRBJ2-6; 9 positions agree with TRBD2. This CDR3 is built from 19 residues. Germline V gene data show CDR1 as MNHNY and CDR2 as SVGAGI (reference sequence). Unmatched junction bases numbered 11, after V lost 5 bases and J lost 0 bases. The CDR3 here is CASSPRASGANSGANVLTF. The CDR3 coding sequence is TGTGCCAGCAGTCCTCGGGCTAGCGGGGCTAACTCTGGGGCCAACGTCCTGACTTTC.

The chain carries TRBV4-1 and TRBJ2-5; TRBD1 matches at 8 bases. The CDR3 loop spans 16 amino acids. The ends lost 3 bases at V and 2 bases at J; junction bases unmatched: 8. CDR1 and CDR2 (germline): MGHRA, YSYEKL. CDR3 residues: CASSQGTGQGQETQYF. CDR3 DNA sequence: TGCGCCAGCAGCCAGGGAACCGGACAGGGACAAGAGACCCAGTACTTC.

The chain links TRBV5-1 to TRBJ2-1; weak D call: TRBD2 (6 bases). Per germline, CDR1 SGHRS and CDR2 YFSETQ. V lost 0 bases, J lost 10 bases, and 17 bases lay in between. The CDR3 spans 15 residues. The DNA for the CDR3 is TGCGCCAGCAGCTTGGTGGGACCGAAGGGGAGGGAGCAGTTCTTC. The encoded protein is CASSLVGPKGREQFF.

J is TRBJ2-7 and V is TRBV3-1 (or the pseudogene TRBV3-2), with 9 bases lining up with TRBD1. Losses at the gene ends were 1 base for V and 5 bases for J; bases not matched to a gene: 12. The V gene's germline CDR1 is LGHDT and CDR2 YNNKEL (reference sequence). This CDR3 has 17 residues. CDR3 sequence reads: CASSQGTPGTGLNEQYF. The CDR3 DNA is TGTGCCAGCAGCCAAGGTACACCCGGGACAGGGCTCAACGAGCAGTACTTC.

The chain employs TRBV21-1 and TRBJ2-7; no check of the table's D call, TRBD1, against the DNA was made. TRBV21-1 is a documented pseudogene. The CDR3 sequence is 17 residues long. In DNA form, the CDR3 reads TGTGCCAGCAGCACCTCCTCGGGTCCGGGGACAGAGTACGAGCAGTACTTC. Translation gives CASSTSSGPGTEYEQYF.

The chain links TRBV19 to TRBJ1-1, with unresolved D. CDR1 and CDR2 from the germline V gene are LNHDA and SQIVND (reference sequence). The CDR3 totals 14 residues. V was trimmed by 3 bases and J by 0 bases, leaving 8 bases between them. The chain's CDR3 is CASSIYNMNTEAFF. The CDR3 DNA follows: TGTGCCAGTAGTATTTACAACATGAACACTGAAGCTTTCTTT.

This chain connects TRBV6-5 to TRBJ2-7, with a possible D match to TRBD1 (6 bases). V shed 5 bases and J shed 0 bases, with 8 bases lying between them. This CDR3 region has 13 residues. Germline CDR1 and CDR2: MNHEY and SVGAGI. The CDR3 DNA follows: TGTGCCAGCAGTCGGGGACACTCCTACGAGCAGTACTTC. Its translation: CASSRGHSYEQYF.

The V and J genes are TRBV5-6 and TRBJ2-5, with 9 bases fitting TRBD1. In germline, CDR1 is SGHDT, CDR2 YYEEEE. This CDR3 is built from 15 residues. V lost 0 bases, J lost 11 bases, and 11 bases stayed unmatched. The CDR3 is CASSLAPKGTGRQYF. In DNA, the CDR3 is TGTGCCAGCAGCTTGGCTCCGAAGGGGACAGGGAGGCAGTACTTC.

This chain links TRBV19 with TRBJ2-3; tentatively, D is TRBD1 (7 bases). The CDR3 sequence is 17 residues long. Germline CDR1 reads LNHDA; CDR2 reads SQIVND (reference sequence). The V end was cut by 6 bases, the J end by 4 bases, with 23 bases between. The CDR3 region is CASSPRRRGLGADTQYF. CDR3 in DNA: TGTGCCAGTAGCCCCCGTAGGAGGGGGCTCGGGGCAGATACGCAGTATTTT.

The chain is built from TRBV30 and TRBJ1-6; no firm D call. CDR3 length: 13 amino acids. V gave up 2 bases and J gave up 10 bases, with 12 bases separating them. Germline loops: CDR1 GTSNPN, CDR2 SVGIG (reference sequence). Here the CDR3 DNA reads TGTGCCTGGAGTAACATTACCGGGTCACCCCTCCACTTT. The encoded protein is CAWSNITGSPLHF.

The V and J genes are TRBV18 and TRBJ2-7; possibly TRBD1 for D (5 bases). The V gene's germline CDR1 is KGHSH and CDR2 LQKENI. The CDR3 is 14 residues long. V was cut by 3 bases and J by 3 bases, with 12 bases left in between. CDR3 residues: CASSPGQGFYEQYF. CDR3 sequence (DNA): TGTGCCAGCTCACCCGGACAAGGTTTCTACGAGCAGTACTTC.